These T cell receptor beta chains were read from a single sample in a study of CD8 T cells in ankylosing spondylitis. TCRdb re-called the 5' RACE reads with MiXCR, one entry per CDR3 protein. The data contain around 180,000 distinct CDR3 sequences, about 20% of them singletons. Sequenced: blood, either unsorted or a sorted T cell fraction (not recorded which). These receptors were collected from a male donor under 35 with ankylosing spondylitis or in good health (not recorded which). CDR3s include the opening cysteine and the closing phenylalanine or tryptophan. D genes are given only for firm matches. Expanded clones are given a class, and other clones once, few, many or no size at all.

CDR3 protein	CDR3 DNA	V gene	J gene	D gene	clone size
CSVNLNTEAFF	TGCAGCGTTAACCTGAACACTGAAGCTTTCTTT	TRBV29-1	TRBJ1-1	-	many
CASSQERGEKLFF	TGCGCCAGCAGCCAAGAACGCGGCGAAAAACTGTTTTTT	TRBV4-3	TRBJ1-4	-	-
CASSTAGPGNTIYF	TGTGCCAGCAGCACTGCTGGGCCGGGAAACACCATATATTTT	TRBV11-2	TRBJ1-3	-	many
CASSYQQAGNEQFF	TGTGCCAGCAGTTATCAACAGGCGGGCAATGAGCAGTTCTTC	TRBV6-5	TRBJ2-1	-	many
CSARPAVNIQYF	TGCAGTGCTAGGCCAGCGGTAAACATTCAGTACTTC	TRBV20-1	TRBJ2-4	-	many
CASSQGDMNTEAFF	TGTGCCAGCAGCCAAGGGGACATGAACACTGAAGCTTTCTTT	TRBV3-1	TRBJ1-1	-	many
CASSPRITASRNTGELFF	TGTGCCAGCAGCCCACGGATTACGGCCTCGAGAAATACCGGGGAGCTGTTTTTT	TRBV28	TRBJ2-2	-	many
CASSQELSGRATGELFF	TGCGCCAGCAGCCAAGAGTTGAGCGGGAGGGCCACCGGGGAGCTGTTTTTT	TRBV4-1	TRBJ2-2	TRBD2	many
CSARDRVNTEAFF	TGCAGTGCTAGGGACAGGGTGAACACTGAAGCTTTCTTT	TRBV20-1	TRBJ1-1	TRBD1	many
CASRDRPGGFGIQYF	TGTGCCAGCAGAGACAGGCCAGGGGGGTTTGGCATTCAGTACTTC	TRBV6-2/TRBV6-3	TRBJ2-4	-	many
CSVVRDRGRYEQFF	TGCAGCGTTGTCCGGGACAGGGGGCGTTATGAGCAGTTCTTC	TRBV29-1	TRBJ2-1	TRBD1	-
CSASNPSGDSYEQYF	TGCAGTGCTAGTAACCCTAGCGGAGACTCCTACGAGCAGTACTTC	TRBV20-1	TRBJ2-7	TRBD2	few
CASSPGLAGETQYF	TGTGCCAGCAGCCCGGGACTAGCTGGAGAGACCCAGTACTTC	TRBV7-2	TRBJ2-5	TRBD2	many
CASSQEGTAAIQYF	TGCGCCAGCAGCCAAGAAGGGACTGCCGCCATTCAGTACTTC	TRBV4-3	TRBJ2-4	-	many
CASAKTGGEEKLFF	TGTGCCAGCGCTAAGACAGGGGGCGAAGAAAAACTGTTTTTT	TRBV28	TRBJ1-4	TRBD1	-
CASSFWGVNTDTQYF	TGTGCCAGCAGTTTTTGGGGCGTAAACACAGATACGCAGTATTTT	TRBV27	TRBJ2-3	-	many
CSARGPGLAAAYEQYF	TGCAGTGCTAGAGGCCCCGGGCTAGCGGCTGCCTACGAGCAGTACTTC	TRBV20-1	TRBJ2-7	TRBD2	-
CASSPDRGSTDTQYF	TGTGCCAGCAGCCCTGACAGGGGCAGCACAGATACGCAGTATTTT	TRBV12-3/TRBV12-4	TRBJ2-3	TRBD1	-
CAIDRDTNTGELFF	TGTGCCATTGACCGGGACACTAACACCGGGGAGCTGTTTTTT	TRBV24-1	TRBJ2-2	-	many
CASSQGLDTEAFF	TGCGCCAGCAGCCAGGGGTTAGACACTGAAGCTTTCTTT	TRBV4-1	TRBJ1-1	-	many
CSVSQDTYEQYF	TGCAGTGTATCACAGGACACCTACGAGCAGTACTTC	TRBV20-1	TRBJ2-7	-	many
CASSYDYNEQFF	TGTGCCAGCAGCTACGACTACAATGAGCAGTTCTTC	TRBV11-1	TRBJ2-1	-	-
CSVEGGDKQPDQETQYF	TGCAGCGTTGAAGGTGGAGACAAACAACCTGATCAAGAGACCCAGTACTTC	TRBV29-1	TRBJ2-5	-	many
CASSQVYGNPSTDTQYF	TGCGCCAGCAGCCAAGTTTACGGGAACCCTAGCACAGATACGCAGTATTTT	TRBV4-1	TRBJ2-3	-	-
CASSQWVEGKRAKNIQYF	TGCGCCAGCAGCCAGTGGGTCGAGGGAAAGCGAGCCAAAAACATTCAGTACTTC	TRBV4-3	TRBJ2-4	-	many
CASSPGVGEQFF	TGTGCCAGCAGCCCTGGGGTAGGTGAGCAGTTCTTC	TRBV11-2	TRBJ2-1	-	many
CSSRERAVPTSGLYEQYF	TGCAGTTCTAGAGAACGAGCTGTCCCCACTAGCGGACTCTACGAGCAGTACTTC	TRBV20-1	TRBJ2-7	TRBD2	once
CSVEFAQRSGGYTF	TGCAGCGTTGAATTCGCCCAGCGCTCAGGGGGCTACACCTTC	TRBV29-1	TRBJ1-2	-	many